This entry lists 7 T cell receptor beta chains sequenced from one sample in a study of cytomegalovirus exposure and HLA in healthy donors. Primers included in the PCR were 60 Vbeta and 13 Jbeta primers. The protocol was immunoSEQ multiplex PCR, while the TCRdb copy is restricted to in-frame clones and leaves out a portion. This table has about 160,000 clones, roughly 80% appearing once. Input material: PBMCs. Every receptor here comes from a middle-aged man in good health and CMV-seronegative.

The V and J genes are TRBV4-3 and TRBJ2-5, with D unresolved. The V end lost 0 bases, the J end lost 4 bases, and 9 bases lay between the germline ends. Looked up from germline, CDR1 is LGHNA and CDR2 is YSLEER. This CDR3 has 14 residues. The CDR3 sequence is CASSQDKRGETQYF. DNA of the CDR3: TGCGCCAGCAGCCAAGATAAACGCGGAGAGACCCAGTACTTC.

The V call is TRBV10-3, the J call TRBJ2-5; possible D gene TRBD1, 6 bases. V lost 9 bases to trimming and J lost 2 bases, with 19 bases between them. This CDR3 is built from 15 residues. Germline V gene data show CDR1 as ENHRY and CDR2 as SYGVKD. In DNA form, the CDR3 reads TGTGCCATATCCGAGGTACACAGGGTACAAGAGACCCAGTACTTC. It encodes CAISEVHRVQETQYF.

The chain has TRBV9 and TRBJ1-4; TRBD1 matches 10 bases. The CDR3 has 17 amino acids. J lost 0 bases, V lost 1 base, and 3 bases had no gene match. Germline-derived CDR1 and CDR2 are SGDLS and YYNGEE. The CDR3 DNA reads as TGTGCCAGCAGCGTAAGGACAGGGGGTGCAACTAATGAAAAACTGTTTTTT. Encoded protein: CASSVRTGGATNEKLFF.

The chain recombines TRBV7-2 with TRBJ2-5; D might be TRBD2 (6 bases). The CDR3 has 14 amino acids. The V and J ends lost 1 base and 2 bases respectively, with 8 bases between them. Germline assignment: CDR1 SGHTA and CDR2 FQGNSA. The CDR3 sequence is CASSLEGLQETQYF. CDR3 DNA sequence: TGTGCCAGCAGCTTAGAGGGACTTCAAGAGACCCAGTACTTC.

The chain links TRBV5-1 to TRBJ1-4; D gene uncertain. This CDR3 comprises 13 residues. CDR1 is SGHRS, CDR2 YFSETQ, per germline. Trimming took off 0 bases at V and 8 bases at J, with 8 bases between the two ends. In DNA form, the CDR3 reads TGCGCCAGCAGCTTGGGGACTGACGAAAAACTGTTTTTT. It encodes CASSLGTDEKLFF.

The V and J genes are TRBV30 and TRBJ2-6; 7 bases agree with TRBD1. J gave up 2 bases and V 1 base, and 2 bases lay outside the gene matches. Germline V gene data show CDR1 as GTSNPN and CDR2 as SVGIG (reference sequence). This CDR3 comprises 15 residues. CDR3: CAWSGDRAGANVLTF. CDR3 sequence (DNA): TGTGCCTGGAGTGGCGACAGGGCTGGGGCCAACGTCCTGACTTTC.

The rearrangement links TRBV5-1 to TRBJ2-3, with 13 nucleotides matching TRBD2. The CDR3 has 17 amino acids. The trim removed 4 bases at V and 0 bases at J, leaving 5 bases unmatched. Germline V gives CDR1 SGHRS, CDR2 YFSETQ. CDR3 bases: TGCGCCAGCAGCCGGGGACTAGCGGGGCCTAGCACAGATACGCAGTATTTT. It is translated as CASSRGLAGPSTDTQYF.